The subject of this entry is one T cell receptor beta chain. This entry is derived from a study of somatic mutations in cytotoxic T cells in rheumatoid arthritis. Method: immunoSEQ multiplex PCR; TCRdb's copy keeps in-frame clones and lacks some. The sample carries about 17,000 clones, roughly 82% recorded once. Specimen: CD8+ T cells sorted from blood. This clonotype originated in an adult with rheumatoid arthritis.

DNA for the CDR3: TGTGCCAGCAGTGATGAGTGGTTGCGGGGGAATGAGCAGTTCTTC. Its translation is CASSDEWLRGNEQFF. The chain carries TRBV6-4 and TRBJ2-1; TRBD2 aligns across 7 bases. The CDR3 is 15 amino acids. Germline-derived CDR1 and CDR2 are MRHNA and SNTAGT. V shed 3 bases, J shed 7 bases, and the junction held 9 bases outside the gene matches.